The rows below give T cell receptor beta chains drawn from one sample of a study of radiotherapy plus CTLA-4 blockade in lung cancer. The table came from immunoSEQ multiplex PCR; TCRdb's copy has only in-frame clones and leaves some out. This table holds more than 10,000 clones, about 86% found once. This sample comprised peripheral blood, obtained from a patient treated with radiotherapy plus ipilimumab. These TCRs come from a human donor with non-small cell lung cancer that progressed on radiotherapy plus ipilimumab. CDR3s include the opening cysteine and the closing phenylalanine or tryptophan. A D gene is named only where the DNA matches it firmly. Clone size appears in some rows only: once, few, many, or a class for an expanded clone.

cdr3_aa,cdr3_nt,j_call,v_call,clone_size,cdr3_length,d_call
CASSQGPGTEAFF,TGTGCCAGCAGCCAGGGTCCTGGGACTGAAGCTTTCTTT,TRBJ1-1,TRBV27,NA,13,NA
CASSSRTMGSHGYTF,TGTGCCAGCAGTTCTCGGACCATGGGCTCGCACGGCTACACCTTC,TRBJ1-2,TRBV11-2,NA,15,NA
CASSSGPGRSNTEAFF,TGTGCCAGCAGCTCTGGCCCGGGACGGTCGAACACTGAAGCTTTCTTT,TRBJ1-1,TRBV6-6,once,16,NA
CASSADRLDTQYF,TGTGCCAGCAGTGCGGACCGCTTGGATACGCAGTATTTT,TRBJ2-3,TRBV6-1,NA,13,NA
CASSRGTGRSREQYF,TGTGCCAGCAGCCGGGGGACAGGGAGGTCGCGAGAGCAGTACTTC,TRBJ2-7,TRBV6-5,NA,15,TRBD1
CASSQGLFYEQYF,TGTGCCAGCAGCCAGGGGCTTTTCTACGAGCAGTACTTC,TRBJ2-7,TRBV7-9,NA,13,NA
CASSELQGNTEAFF,TGTGCCAGCAGTGAACTCCAGGGGAACACTGAAGCTTTCTTT,TRBJ1-1,TRBV6-1,NA,14,NA
CASSERWVNEKLFF,TGTGCCAGCAGTGAACGGTGGGTTAATGAAAAACTGTTTTTT,TRBJ1-4,TRBV2,NA,14,NA
CVSSEIRARAFF,TGTGTCAGCAGTGAGATACGGGCGCGGGCTTTCTTT,TRBJ1-1,TRBV2,NA,12,NA
CASKYRANSPLHF,TGTGCCAGCAAATACAGGGCTAATTCACCCCTCCACTTT,TRBJ1-6,TRBV27,few,13,NA
CASSLEEGSAGNTIYF,TGTGCCAGCAGCTTGGAGGAGGGATCGGCTGGAAACACCATATATTTT,TRBJ1-3,TRBV5-6,NA,16,NA
CASSLGGGTTDTQYF,TGTGCCAGCAGCTTGGGCGGGGGAACCACAGATACGCAGTATTTT,TRBJ2-3,TRBV7-9,NA,15,TRBD2
CASSLTGTAPYEQYF,TGTGCCAGCAGTTTAACCGGGACGGCCCCCTACGAGCAGTACTTC,TRBJ2-7,TRBV27,NA,15,NA
CASSLGSTHSYEQYF,TGTGCCAGCAGTTTAGGTTCCACTCACTCCTACGAGCAGTACTTC,TRBJ2-7,TRBV27,NA,15,NA
CASRGSGEKLFF,TGTGCCAGCAGGGGGTCGGGCGAAAAACTGTTTTTT,TRBJ1-4,TRBV10-3,NA,12,TRBD1
CASSESPGTYEQYF,TGTGCCAGCAGTGAATCGCCAGGCACCTACGAGCAGTACTTC,TRBJ2-7,TRBV6-1,NA,14,NA
CASSLGVGYTDTQYF,TGTGCCAGCAGCCTCGGGGTAGGGTACACAGATACGCAGTATTTT,TRBJ2-3,TRBV5-4,NA,15,NA
CAIGGTTYEQYF,TGTGCCATCGGAGGGACCACCTACGAGCAGTACTTC,TRBJ2-7,TRBV10-3,NA,12,NA
CASSYQSAGTHGYTF,TGTGCCAGCAGTTACCAATCGGCCGGGACCCATGGCTACACCTTC,TRBJ1-2,TRBV6-9,few,15,NA
CASSRQANQPQHF,TGTGCCAGCAGCCGACAGGCCAATCAGCCCCAGCATTTT,TRBJ1-5,TRBV7-2,NA,13,NA
CASSEAYGLAGGSSGNTIYF,TGTGCCAGCAGTGAAGCGTACGGGCTTGCAGGGGGCTCTTCTGGAAACACCATATATTTT,TRBJ1-3,TRBV6-1,NA,20,TRBD1
CASSRKGTGRNEKLFF,TGCGCCAGCAGCCGGAAGGGGACGGGACGGAATGAAAAACTGTTTTTT,TRBJ1-4,TRBV4-3,NA,16,NA
CASSALYNEQFF,TGTGCCAGCAGCGCCCTCTACAATGAGCAGTTCTTC,TRBJ2-1,TRBV7-2,once,12,NA
CASSFQGRWNGYTF,TGTGCCAGCAGCTTTCAGGGCCGTTGGAATGGCTACACCTTC,TRBJ1-2,TRBV7-9,NA,14,NA
CASSHGELTEAFF,TGCGCCAGCAGCCATGGAGAGTTAACTGAAGCTTTCTTT,TRBJ1-1,TRBV4-1,NA,13,NA
CASSTQGYAVYTF,TGTGCCAGTAGTACACAGGGTTATGCTGTCTACACCTTC,TRBJ1-2,TRBV19,NA,13,NA
CASSIDRNYGYTF,TGTGCCAGTAGTATCGACAGGAACTATGGCTACACCTTC,TRBJ1-2,TRBV19,NA,13,NA
CASIWTGTNTEAFF,TGTGCCAGCATCTGGACAGGGACGAACACTGAAGCTTTCTTT,TRBJ1-1,TRBV2,NA,14,TRBD1
CASSDYEQYF,TGTGCCAGCAGTGACTACGAGCAGTACTTC,TRBJ2-7,TRBV6-1,NA,10,NA
CASSKNPGQGVRTEAFF,TGTGCCAGTAGCAAAAACCCGGGACAGGGAGTGAGGACTGAAGCTTTCTTT,TRBJ1-1,TRBV19,once,17,TRBD1
CASSLDRIYEQYF,TGTGCCAGCAGCTTGGACAGAATTTACGAGCAGTACTTC,TRBJ2-7,TRBV5-6,NA,13,NA
CASGSPGLAGGKTYEQYF,TGTGCTAGTGGTTCGCCGGGACTAGCGGGGGGGAAAACCTACGAGCAGTACTTC,TRBJ2-7,TRBV12-5,once,18,TRBD2
CASSQDTTGGTDTQYF,TGCGCCAGCAGCCAAGATACAACGGGGGGGACAGATACGCAGTATTTT,TRBJ2-3,TRBV4-3,NA,16,TRBD2
CASMTGRSGNTIYF,TGTGCCAGTATGACAGGGCGCTCTGGAAACACCATATATTTT,TRBJ1-3,TRBV19,NA,14,TRBD1
CASSIASSTDTQYF,TGTGCCAGCAGCATAGCGTCTAGCACAGATACGCAGTATTTT,TRBJ2-3,TRBV9,NA,14,NA
CASSLVGSPYNEQFF,TGTGCCAGCAGCTTAGTCGGCAGCCCCTACAATGAGCAGTTCTTC,TRBJ2-1,TRBV7-8,NA,15,NA
CASSYSPGLLGEGYTF,TGTGCCAGCAGTTACTCGCCGGGTCTCCTGGGGGAAGGCTACACCTTC,TRBJ1-2,TRBV6-5,NA,16,NA
CASTSGRELYGYTF,TGTGCCAGCACCTCGGGCAGGGAGCTATATGGCTACACCTTC,TRBJ1-2,TRBV2,NA,14,NA
CASSPRGASQETQYF,TGTGCTAGCAGCCCGCGGGGGGCTAGCCAAGAGACCCAGTACTTC,TRBJ2-5,TRBV7-7,NA,15,TRBD2
CAIALLGLLSGANVLTF,TGCGCAATTGCCTTATTAGGCCTCCTCTCTGGGGCCAACGTCCTGACTTTC,TRBJ2-6,TRBV4-1,NA,17,NA
CASSVGLAGALSYEQYF,TGTGCCAGCAGCGTAGGGCTAGCGGGGGCCCTCTCCTACGAGCAGTACTTC,TRBJ2-7,TRBV9,NA,17,TRBD2
CASSLGRGNTEAFF,TGTGCCAGCAGCTTGGGCCGGGGAAACACTGAAGCTTTCTTT,TRBJ1-1,TRBV5-4,NA,14,NA
CASSRSGARNTGELFF,TGTGCCAGCAGCCGAAGCGGGGCTCGCAACACCGGGGAGCTGTTTTTT,TRBJ2-2,TRBV5-5,NA,16,TRBD2
CASGIHLQGPGHF,TGTGCTAGTGGTATCCACTTACAGGGCCCTGGGCATTTT,TRBJ1-5,TRBV12-5,NA,13,NA
CASSGTVGDSPLHF,TGTGCCAGCAGTGGGACAGTTGGTGATTCACCCCTCCACTTT,TRBJ1-6,TRBV9,NA,14,TRBD1
CASSQDLGNYGYTF,TGTGCCAGCAGCCAAGATCTGGGAAACTATGGCTACACCTTC,TRBJ1-2,TRBV4-2,NA,14,NA